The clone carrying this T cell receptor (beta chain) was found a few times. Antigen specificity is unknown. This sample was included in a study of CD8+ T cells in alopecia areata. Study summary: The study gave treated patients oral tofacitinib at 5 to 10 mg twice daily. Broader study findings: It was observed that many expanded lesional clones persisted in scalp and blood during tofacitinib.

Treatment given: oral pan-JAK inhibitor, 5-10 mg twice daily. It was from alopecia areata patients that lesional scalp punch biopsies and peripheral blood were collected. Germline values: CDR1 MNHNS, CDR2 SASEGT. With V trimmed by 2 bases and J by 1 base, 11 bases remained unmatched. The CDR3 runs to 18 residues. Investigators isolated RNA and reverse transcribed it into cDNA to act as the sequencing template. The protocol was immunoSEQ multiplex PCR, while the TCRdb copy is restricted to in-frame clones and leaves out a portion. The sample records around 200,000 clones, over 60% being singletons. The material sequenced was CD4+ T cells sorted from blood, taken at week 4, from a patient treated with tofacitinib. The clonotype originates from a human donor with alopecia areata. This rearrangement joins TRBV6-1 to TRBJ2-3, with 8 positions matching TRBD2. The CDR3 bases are TGTGCCAGCAGTGAACCCCCTCGGACTAGCCGGGGCACAGATACGCAGTATTTT. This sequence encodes CASSEPPRTSRGTDTQYF.